This TCR beta chain was retrieved from a study of T cell repertoires in cytomegalovirus infection. At the level of the study: Alongside well-studied HLA-B-restricted CMV epitopes, recently identified HLA-C-restricted CMV epitopes were also used. Based on public TCR beta signatures, there were indications of CMV infection and of a matching HLA type. Study-wide findings and caveats: Using cumulative public TCR beta family frequency, the authors identified those who carried CMV together with the relevant HLA. CMV-specific TCR beta clonotypes restricted by HLA-C were the ones dominating the ex vivo response.

TCRdb analysed the reads with MiXCR anew, one entry per CDR3 protein. The sample lists around 770,000 distinct CDR3 sequences, 25% to 30% occurring once. This clonotype was seen ten or more times. The antigen is not known. The source is a human donor in good health (CMV status not recorded). Some clones in this sample may be carry-over from other donors' samples. The sequenced sample was cultured CD8+ T cells from PBMCs, obtained from culture after CMV antigen stimulation.

The CDR3 sequence: CASSRGVVPGWDEAFF. As DNA, the CDR3 is TGTGCCAGCAGTAGAGGGGTGGTCCCCGGTTGGGATGAAGCTTTCTTT. The J gene is TRBJ1-1, the V gene TRBV12-3 or TRBV12-4, with D perhaps TRBD1 (5 bases). The germline V and J ends were trimmed by 5 bases and 7 bases, with 23 bases remaining between them. CDR3 size: 16 residues.